Listed below are T cell receptor beta chains from one sample, sequenced in a study of blood T cell repertoires in COVID-19. TCRdb keeps only in-frame clones here, not all; method: immunoSEQ multiplex PCR. The repertoire holds roughly 74,000 clones, 70% to 90% seen once, with 36% in the top ten. The sequenced material came from peripheral blood. These receptors originate from a man between 65 and 80 years old with acute or convalescent COVID-19. The CDR3 runs from the conserved cysteine through the conserved F or W. The D gene is left open where the match is weak. Part of the rows lack a size; the others show once, few, many or a class for expanded clones.

>TRBD1|-|TRBJ1-2|TRBV18
TGTGCCAGCTCACCACTTTCCGGGACAGGGGGTTTTTTAGACTATGGCTACACCTTC
CASSPLSGTGGFLDYGYTF
>-|-|TRBJ2-2|TRBV3-1/TRBV3-2
TGTGCCAGCAGCCAAGAGAGCACCGGGGAGCTGTTTTTT
CASSQESTGELFF
>-|once|TRBJ2-7|TRBV5-1
TGCGCCAGCAGCTTGGGTTCGAGGGGGGGGGCCTACGAGCAGTACTTC
CASSLGSRGGAYEQYF
>-|-|TRBJ2-5|TRBV5-1
TGCGCCAGCAGCTTGGACGTCAGTCGTTCGGAGACCCAGTACTTC
CASSLDVSRSETQYF
>TRBD2|-|TRBJ2-1|TRBV27
TGTGCCAGCAGGGCACCGACTAGCGGGGGGGCCCTTGAGCAGTTCTTC
CASRAPTSGGALEQFF
>-|-|TRBJ1-2|TRBV10-2
TGCGCCAGCAGTGAGTTTGGCAGTAACTATGGCTACACCTTC
CASSEFGSNYGYTF
>-|-|TRBJ1-2|TRBV30
TGTGCCTGGAGTGTTGGGGAGAGTGGCTACACCTTC
CAWSVGESGYTF
>-|-|TRBJ1-1|TRBV5-6
TGTGCCAGCAGCTGGGGCACTGGGGGGGTTAACACTGAAGCTTTCTTT
CASSWGTGGVNTEAFF
>TRBD2|-|TRBJ2-2|TRBV10-2
TGCGCCAGCACCCCGGGACTAGCGGGAGACACCGGGGAGCTGTTTTTT
CASTPGLAGDTGELFF
>-|-|TRBJ1-2|TRBV5-3
TGTGCCAGAAGCTTGGGAAGAGTTGGCTACACCTTC
CARSLGRVGYTF
>TRBD1|-|TRBJ2-7|TRBV12-3/TRBV12-4
TGTGCCAGCAGCTGGACAGGGAGCTACGAGCAGTACTTC
CASSWTGSYEQYF
>-|-|TRBJ2-5|TRBV5-6
TGTGCCAGCAGCTTGGCGGACTGGCAAGAGACCCAGTACTTC
CASSLADWQETQYF
>TRBD2|-|TRBJ2-3|TRBV7-3
TGTGCCAGCAGCCGAGGACTAGCGGGACCAGATACGCAGTATTTT
CASSRGLAGPDTQYF
>-|-|TRBJ2-5|TRBV29-1
TGCAGCGGCGGGACAGAAGAGACCCAGTACTTC
CSGGTEETQYF
>TRBD2|-|TRBJ2-1|TRBV9
TGTGCCAGCAGCGTGACTAGCGGGAGGCCGAGCTCCTACAATGAGCAGTTCTTC
CASSVTSGRPSSYNEQFF
>-|-|TRBJ1-1|TRBV7-9
TGTGCCAGCAGCTTAGGCCTTAAGGAGATCACTGAAGCTTTCTTT
CASSLGLKEITEAFF
>TRBD2|-|TRBJ2-2|TRBV18
TGTGCCAGCTCACCCGTGTTGCGTGGACTAGCGGTGAACACCGGGGAGCTGTTTTTT
CASSPVLRGLAVNTGELFF
>TRBD1|-|TRBJ1-2|TRBV6-6
TGTGCCAGCAGTTATGGTGGGGACAGGGCGGCGTGGGGCTACACCTTC
CASSYGGDRAAWGYTF
>-|-|TRBJ2-2|TRBV5-6
TGTGCCAGCAGCTTGGTTATCGGGGAGCTGTTTTTT
CASSLVIGELFF
>-|-|TRBJ2-3|TRBV5-1
TGCGCCAGCAGCTTGGGGGACGGGGGGCGGCCAGATACGCAGTATTTT
CASSLGDGGRPDTQYF
>TRBD1|-|TRBJ2-7|TRBV6-6
TGTGCCAGCAGAAGACAGGGGATCGACGAGCAGTACTTC
CASRRQGIDEQYF
>-|-|TRBJ1-2|TRBV6-5
TGTGCCAGCAGTTACTCGATAGGCCAGGACTATGGCTACACCTTC
CASSYSIGQDYGYTF